Listed here are 4 T cell receptor beta chains from one sample, sequenced in a study of human T cells and chemical hapten exposure. TCRdb ran MiXCR on the RACE reads and lists one entry per CDR3 protein. The repertoire holds roughly 50,000 distinct CDR3 sequences, with around 10% as singletons. Time point described: patch test 2, 6 weeks after DPC sensitization. As for treatment: therapeutic diphenylcyclopropenone sensitization with weekly scalp DPC. The specimen was whole blood, collected in connection with sensitization to the hapten diphenylcyclopropenone (DPC). These receptors all stem from a woman aged 50 to 60 with alopecia areata. Some clones in this sample may be carry-over from other donors' samples.

Concerning this clonotype: A much larger clonotype is one base distant, so this may be a read error. This chain connects TRBV28 to TRBJ1-1; D is unclear. V shed 6 bases and J shed 0 bases, with 2 bases lying between them. CDR1 is MDHEN, CDR2 SYDVKM, per germline. The CDR3 consists of 11 residues. CDR3 amino acids: CASRMNTEAFF. The CDR3 DNA follows: TGTGCCAGCAGGATGAACACTGAAGCTTTCTTT.

This clonotype occurred many times. V is TRBV6-5 and J is TRBJ1-2, with TRBD1 matching over 10 bases. The CDR3 loop spans 15 amino acids. Germline CDR1 reads MNHEY; CDR2 reads SVGAGI. The junction had 4 bases not matched to a gene; V was cut back by 0 bases and J by 6 bases. The CDR3 is CASSYSSGQGNGYTF. For the CDR3, the DNA is TGTGCCAGCAGTTACTCGTCGGGACAGGGGAATGGCTACACCTTC.

This clonotype turned up a few times. This rearrangement joins TRBV11-2 to TRBJ2-1, with TRBD2 matching over 7 bases. V lost 5 bases and J lost 2; bases outside the gene matches: 3. CDR3 length: 14 amino acids. The germline V gene encodes CDR1 SGHAT and CDR2 FQNNGV. The CDR3 reads CASSQSGTYNEQFF. CDR3 sequence (DNA): TGTGCCAGCAGCCAGAGCGGGACCTACAATGAGCAGTTCTTC.

This clonotype has a handful of counts. This chain connects TRBV4-2 to TRBJ2-1, with TRBD1 matching 8 bases. Germline-derived CDR1 and CDR2 are LGHNA and YNFKEQ. Germline trimming cut 0 bases from V and 4 bases from J; bases unmatched to any gene: 5. The CDR3 totals 16 residues. The CDR3: CASSQDWDRNYNEQFF. In DNA form, the CDR3 reads TGTGCCAGCAGCCAAGATTGGGACAGGAATTACAATGAGCAGTTCTTC.